A single sample gave rise to the 25 T cell receptor beta chains below, sequenced in a study of cytomegalovirus exposure and HLA in healthy donors. Primers for the PCR totalled 60 Vbeta and 13 Jbeta. The assay was immunoSEQ multiplex PCR, and TCRdb's table has in-frame clones only and misses some. Its table lists approximately 110,000 clones. The sequenced sample was PBMCs. The receptors come from a young man in good health and CMV-seronegative.

The J gene is TRBJ2-7, the V gene TRBV21-1; the table's TRBD1 call for D was not verified on the DNA. TRBV21-1 is tagged as a pseudogene. The CDR3 spans 17 residues. The CDR3 loop reads CASSKAVGRDRSYEQYF. The DNA of the CDR3 is TGTGCCAGCAGCAAAGCGGTTGGCCGGGACAGGTCCTACGAGCAGTACTTC.

The V gene is TRBV19, the J gene TRBJ1-1, with 7 bases that match TRBD1. The CDR3 contains 15 residues. Germline V gene sequence: CDR1 LNHDA, CDR2 SQIVND (reference sequence). Unmatched junction bases numbered 7, after V lost 5 bases and J lost 1 base. Here the CDR3 reads CASSVGKGANTEAFF. CDR3 DNA sequence: TGTGCCAGTAGTGTGGGGAAGGGGGCGAACACTGAAGCTTTCTTT.

The genes are TRBV7-9 and TRBJ2-2; TRBD1 aligns across 8 bases. Germline values: CDR1 SEHNR, CDR2 FQNEAQ (reference sequence). This CDR3 comprises 15 residues. Trimming cost V 5 bases and J 8 bases; bases outside gene matches: 10. For the CDR3, the DNA is TGTGCCAGCAGCGCAGGACAGGGTTCGGTAGGGGAGCTGTTTTTT. As protein: CASSAGQGSVGELFF.

The V call is TRBV6-1, the J call TRBJ2-7; 8 bases are a match to TRBD1. The trim removed 10 bases at V and 1 base at J, leaving 9 bases unmatched. Germline assignment: CDR1 MNHNS and CDR2 SASEGT. The CDR3 has 14 residues. The CDR3 here is CATRPTGVSYEQYF. The CDR3 nucleotides are TGTGCCACACGCCCGACAGGGGTATCCTACGAGCAGTACTTC.

The chain couples TRBV6-5 to TRBJ2-7, with D perhaps matching TRBD1 (5 bases). The CDR3 length is 14 residues. Germline V gene data show CDR1 as MNHEY and CDR2 as SVGAGI. The V end was cut by 6 bases, the J end by 2 bases, with 14 bases between. The chain's CDR3 is CASSRTDSAYEQYF. The CDR3 coding sequence is TGTGCCAGCAGCCGGACCGACAGCGCCTACGAGCAGTACTTC.

This CDR3 reads CASSLRSIRTGDHEQYF. The CDR3 DNA is TGCGCCAGCAGCTTGAGGTCCATCAGGACAGGGGACCACGAGCAGTACTTC. The chain employs TRBV5-1 and TRBJ2-7, with 9 bases matching TRBD1. CDR1 is SGHRS, CDR2 YFSETQ, per germline. After removal of 1 base from V and 5 bases from J, the junction contained 13 bases not matched to a gene. CDR3 length: 17 residues. The variable domain in full, with the rest retrieved from reference TRBV5-1 and TRBJ2-7, is KAGVTQTPRYLIKTRGQQVTLSCSPISGHRSVSWYQQTPGQGLQFLFEYFSETQRNKGNFPGRFSGRQFSNSRSEMNVSTLELGDSALYLCASSLRSIRTGDHEQYFGPGTRLTVT.

The CDR3 DNA reads as TGTGCCAGCAGCCAACCGGCCGGATGGCAGGCTGCCTACGAGCAGTACTTC. Amino acids: CASSQPAGWQAAYEQYF. The genes are TRBV28 and TRBJ2-7; D unresolved. There are 17 residues in the CDR3. The germline V gene has CDR1 MDHEN and CDR2 SYDVKM. V lost 6 bases, J lost 2 bases, and 23 bases lay in between.

The chain carries TRBV27 and TRBJ2-5; D is undetermined. The V gene's germline CDR1 is MNHEY and CDR2 SMNVEV (reference sequence). V lost 5 bases and J lost 1, with 11 bases in between. The CDR3 spans 14 residues. CDR3 coding DNA: TGTGCCAGCAGTAAGGAGAGAGTCCAAGAGACCCAGTACTTC. This sequence encodes CASSKERVQETQYF.

A word on this clone: This sample also contains other DNA sequences that code for the same CDR3. The J gene is TRBJ2-3, the V gene TRBV9, with unresolved D. Trimming took 0 bases from V and 5 from J, leaving 4 bases between them. Germline values: CDR1 SGDLS, CDR2 YYNGEE. The CDR3 sequence is 12 residues long. The CDR3 loop reads CASSVAVDTQYF. The CDR3 DNA sequence: TGTGCCAGCAGCGTAGCCGTAGATACGCAGTATTTT.

The chain carries TRBV2 and TRBJ2-7; 9 bases line up with TRBD2. In germline, CDR1 is SNHLY, CDR2 FYNNEI. This CDR3 spans 15 amino acids. V shed 6 bases and J 0 bases; nucleotides not matched to a gene: 6. In DNA form, the CDR3 reads TGTGCCAGCAGCCTGACTAGCGGAAGCTCCTACGAGCAGTACTTC. Translating gives CASSLTSGSSYEQYF.

The chain employs TRBV29-1 and TRBJ1-1; D gene ambiguous. Germline lookup yields CDR1 SQVTM and CDR2 ANQGSEA. V gave up 3 bases and J gave up 1 base, with 12 bases separating them. This CDR3 contains 14 residues. The CDR3 DNA follows: TGCAGCGTTGACAGGACTCACCCGAACACTGAAGCTTTCTTT. Translation gives CSVDRTHPNTEAFF.

The chain links TRBV7-9 to TRBJ2-7; D is perhaps TRBD1 (6 bases). Germline CDR1 and CDR2: SEHNR and FQNEAQ (reference sequence). V was pared by 5 bases and J by 2 bases, with 16 bases between. The CDR3 is made up of 15 amino acids. CDR3 in amino acids: CASSAGTPWTYEQYF. The CDR3 DNA reads TGTGCCAGCAGCGCCGGGACACCCTGGACCTACGAGCAGTACTTC.

The genes are TRBV27 and TRBJ1-5, with D possibly being TRBD1 (6 bases). Germline loops: CDR1 MNHEY, CDR2 SMNVEV (reference sequence). V was pared by 6 bases and J by 1 base, with 16 bases between. The CDR3 has 16 residues. The CDR3 DNA is TGTGCCAGCAGCCCCCTCGTACAGGGCAGCAATCAGCCCCAGCATTTT. Protein sequence: CASSPLVQGSNQPQHF.

The chain has TRBV11-2 and TRBJ1-5, with D perhaps matching TRBD1 (5 bases). CDR3 length: 13 residues. V lost 5 bases and J lost 7, with 12 bases in between. The V gene's germline CDR1 is SGHAT and CDR2 FQNNGV. CDR3: CASSPPKGQPQHF. The DNA of the CDR3 is TGTGCCAGCAGCCCGCCGAAGGGGCAGCCCCAGCATTTT.

V usage is TRBV5-1 and J usage is TRBJ2-1; 7 bases fit TRBD1. Germline V gene data show CDR1 as SGHRS and CDR2 as YFSETQ. V shed 6 bases, J shed 15 bases, and the junction held 12 bases outside the gene matches. The CDR3 covers 12 residues. The chain's CDR3 is CASNPRGQRPFF. The DNA of the CDR3 is TGCGCCAGCAATCCACGGGGACAGAGGCCGTTCTTC.

V usage is TRBV5-5 and J usage is TRBJ2-1, with TRBD1 as a possible D gene (5 bases). Per germline, CDR1 SGHKS and CDR2 YYEKEE (reference sequence). CDR3 length: 15 amino acids. V was shortened by 9 bases and J by 0 bases, with 16 bases between the two germline ends. CDR3 sequence: CATYVVTDSYNEQFF. CDR3 bases: TGTGCCACCTATGTGGTGACAGACTCCTACAATGAGCAGTTCTTC.

V is TRBV2 and J is TRBJ1-1, with D hard to call. CDR3 length: 14 residues. The V gene's germline CDR1 is SNHLY and CDR2 FYNNEI. Trimming removed 10 bases at V and 12 bases at J, with 27 bases between. CDR3 residues: CATNLGEGRLQPFF. The CDR3, as DNA: TGTGCCACCAACCTAGGAGAGGGCCGGTTACAGCCTTTCTTT.

V usage is TRBV28 and J usage is TRBJ2-3; 11 bases align to TRBD2. The CDR3 covers 15 residues. Unmatched junction bases numbered 8, after V lost 10 bases and J lost 2 bases. The germline V gene has CDR1 MDHEN and CDR2 SYDVKM. The CDR3, as DNA: TGTGCCACCTCCCTAGCGGGAGGCGCCACAGATACGCAGTATTTT. Protein: CATSLAGGATDTQYF.

V gene TRBV30 combines with J gene TRBJ1-2; TRBD1 might be the D (6 bases). The germline V gene has CDR1 GTSNPN and CDR2 SVGIG (reference sequence). This CDR3 has 11 amino acids. V gave up 0 bases and J gave up 9 bases, with 8 bases separating them. The DNA of the CDR3 is TGTGCCTGGAGTGTAGGGGGTCGCTACACCTTC. As protein: CAWSVGGRYTF.

The chain combines TRBV30 with TRBJ2-3; the D is unclear. The germline CDR1 and CDR2 sequences are GTSNPN and SVGIG (reference sequence). Trimming took 2 bases from V and 8 from J, leaving 11 bases between them. The CDR3 is 12 amino acids. The CDR3, as DNA: TGTGCCTGGAGTTCTTTCCGGTCTACGCAGTATTTT. Its protein is CAWSSFRSTQYF.

The chain uses TRBV5-6 and TRBJ1-3, with TRBD1 matching over 7 bases. This CDR3 region has 16 residues. V shed 1 base and J 0 bases; nucleotides not matched to a gene: 4. Germline CDR1 and CDR2: SGHDT and YYEEEE. CDR3 in DNA: TGTGCCAGCAGCTTGTACAGGGGAAGCTCTGGAAACACCATATATTTT. It codes for CASSLYRGSSGNTIYF.

The J gene is TRBJ2-7, the V gene TRBV7-9; 7 bases match TRBD2. Trimming took 5 bases from V and 0 from J; bases not matched to a gene: 10. Germline V gives CDR1 SEHNR, CDR2 FQNEAQ (reference sequence). The CDR3 sequence is 16 residues long. The CDR3 nucleotides are TGTGCCAGCAGCCCGAGGGACTACCCAAGCTCCTACGAGCAGTACTTC. Protein: CASSPRDYPSSYEQYF.

J is TRBJ2-3 and V is TRBV23-1, with a weak D call TRBD2 (5 bases). TRBV23-1 is labeled an ORF, and its function is uncertain. The V end was cut by 6 bases, the J end by 3 bases, with 13 bases between. There are 14 residues in the CDR3. CDR3 sequence: CASRPWGATDTQYF. The CDR3, as DNA: TGCGCCAGCAGGCCCTGGGGAGCGACAGATACGCAGTATTTT.

The J gene is TRBJ2-2, the V gene TRBV9; D gene ambiguous. V gave up 1 base and J gave up 4 bases, with 11 bases separating them. This CDR3 has 15 residues. Germline V gives CDR1 SGDLS, CDR2 YYNGEE. This chain's CDR3 is CASSVSEAPTGELFF. In DNA form, the CDR3 reads TGTGCCAGCAGCGTATCTGAGGCCCCCACCGGGGAGCTGTTTTTT.

CDR3 region: CASNMGGVGQPQHF. The CDR3 nucleotides read TGTGCCAGCAACATGGGGGGTGTAGGTCAGCCCCAGCATTTT. J is TRBJ1-5 and V is TRBV7-9, with D perhaps TRBD1 (5 bases). Germline V gene lookup returns CDR1 SEHNR and CDR2 FQNEAQ (reference sequence). Trimming took 7 bases from V and 6 from J, leaving 16 bases between them. This CDR3 comprises 14 residues.